The 20 T cell receptor beta chains reported below all come from one sample, sequenced in a study of T cell repertoires in cytomegalovirus infection. No antigen has been identified for these receptors. TCRdb re-analysed the reads in MiXCR, keeping a single row per CDR3 protein. The sample has roughly 45,000 distinct CDR3 sequences; about a fifth are singletons. The sequencing used CD8+ T cells from cultured PBMCs, collected from culture after CMV antigen stimulation. The receptors derive from a human donor in good health (CMV status not recorded). Some clones in this sample may be carry-over from other donors' samples.

The chain recombines TRBV7-3 with TRBJ1-1; D is unclear. Deletions cut 5 bases from V and 6 bases from J, with 13 bases between. The germline CDR1 and CDR2 sequences are SGHTA and FQGTGA. The CDR3 is made up of 13 amino acids. In nucleotides, the CDR3 is TGTGCCAGCAGCCCGAGTGGACGAGCTGAAGCTTTCTTT. Its translation: CASSPSGRAEAFF.

The chain links TRBV27 to TRBJ2-7; 12 positions agree with TRBD2. This CDR3 is 17 amino acids long. Germline V CDR1 and CDR2: MNHEY, SMNVEV (reference sequence). Trimming removed 2 bases from V and 3 bases from J; junction bases left unmatched: 8. The CDR3 DNA reads as TGTGCCAGCAGTTTACGGGGGACTAGCGGGCAAATCTACGAGCAGTACTTC. Translating it yields CASSLRGTSGQIYEQYF.

The chain couples TRBV12-3 or TRBV12-4 to TRBJ2-1, with TRBD1 as a possible D gene (5 bases). V was clipped by 0 bases and J by 6 bases, with 9 bases between them. CDR3 length: 14 amino acids. The CDR3 is CASSLAQEGNEQFF. CDR3 nucleotide sequence: TGTGCCAGCAGTTTAGCACAGGAAGGCAATGAGCAGTTCTTC.

The chain recombines TRBV27 with TRBJ1-1, with D tentatively TRBD1 (5 bases). CDR3 length: 16 amino acids. Trimming shortened V by 7 bases and J by 1 base, and 19 bases separated the two germline ends. The germline CDR1 and CDR2 sequences are MNHEY and SMNVEV (reference sequence). CDR3 protein: CASKGPATSGNTEAFF. CDR3 coding DNA: TGTGCCAGCAAGGGACCGGCCACATCCGGGAACACTGAAGCTTTCTTT.

This clonotype was picked up a small number of times. This chain links TRBV12-3 or TRBV12-4 with TRBJ2-1, with D perhaps given as TRBD1 or TRBD2 (5 bases each). This CDR3 spans 11 amino acids. The ends were cut back, 6 bases at V and 12 bases at J, with 12 bases in the middle. The CDR3 spells CASSPRGGQFF. CDR3 nucleotides: TGTGCCAGCAGCCCTCGGGGCGGGCAGTTCTTC.

This clonotype was detected only a few times. This chain joins TRBV27 and TRBJ1-2; no firm D call. This CDR3 spans 14 amino acids. Germline CDR1 reads MNHEY; CDR2 reads SMNVEV (reference sequence). V was pared by 7 bases and J by 4 bases, with 16 bases between. The CDR3 loop reads CASKTGGSGYGYTF. The DNA for the CDR3 is TGTGCCAGCAAGACTGGAGGATCCGGCTATGGCTACACCTTC.

CDR3 sequence: CATSSRDTNYGYTF. The CDR3 nucleotides are TGTGCCACCAGCAGCCGGGACACAAACTATGGCTACACCTTC. The J gene is TRBJ1-2, the V gene TRBV15; perhaps TRBD1 as D (6 bases). Germline CDR1 LNHNV, CDR2 YYDKDF (reference sequence). V was pared by 3 bases and J by 2 bases, with 10 bases between. There are 14 residues in the CDR3.

This clonotype was observed many times. The chain has TRBV6-1 and TRBJ2-3; 10 bases line up with TRBD2. The CDR3 runs to 16 residues. Unmatched junction bases numbered 6, after V lost 1 base and J lost 5 bases. The V gene's germline CDR1 is MNHNS and CDR2 SASEGT. CDR3 DNA: TGTGCCAGCAGTGAAGGGGGACTAGCGTATGAAGATACGCAGTATTTT. Protein: CASSEGGLAYEDTQYF.

The J gene is TRBJ1-5, the V gene TRBV6-5; D may be TRBD1 (6 bases). Germline V gene lookup returns CDR1 MNHEY and CDR2 SVGAGI. The CDR3 spans 16 residues. V was shortened by 6 bases and J by 1 base, with 16 bases between the two germline ends. The CDR3 sequence is CASRYGGAKSNQPQHF. The CDR3 coding sequence is TGTGCCAGCAGGTACGGGGGGGCTAAGAGCAATCAGCCCCAGCATTTT.

The chain employs TRBV27 and TRBJ1-5, with unresolved D. CDR3 length equals 14 residues. Trimming removed 8 bases at V and 4 bases at J, with 15 bases between. CDR1 and CDR2 from the germline V gene are MNHEY and SMNVEV (reference sequence). This CDR3 reads CASRPVSINQPQHF. DNA for the CDR3: TGTGCCAGCCGCCCCGTGTCCATTAATCAGCCCCAGCATTTT.

This clonotype was seen only a few times. The chain carries TRBV19 and TRBJ1-3; a possible D gene is TRBD1 (6 bases). CDR3 length: 14 residues. The V gene's germline CDR1 is LNHDA and CDR2 SQIVND (reference sequence). The V gene lost 8 bases and the J gene lost 4 bases, with 15 bases spanning the gap. This CDR3 reads CASLQGIGGNTIYF. In DNA form, the CDR3 reads TGTGCCAGTCTACAGGGTATCGGAGGAAACACCATATATTTT.

The chain recombines TRBV10-1 with TRBJ2-1; 8 positions match TRBD2. After removal of 4 bases from V and 1 base from J, the junction contained 15 bases not matched to a gene. Germline CDR1 reads WNHNN; CDR2 reads SYGVQD (reference sequence). CDR3 size: 19 residues. The CDR3 spells CASSGGEERETDSYNEQFF. CDR3 nucleotide sequence: TGCGCCAGCAGTGGGGGGGAGGAGCGGGAGACGGATTCCTACAATGAGCAGTTCTTC.

V is TRBV27 and J is TRBJ2-1; D call uncertain. V gave up 2 bases and J gave up 7 bases, with 12 bases separating them. This CDR3 is 14 amino acids long. The germline gives CDR1 MNHEY, CDR2 SMNVEV (reference sequence). For the CDR3, the DNA is TGTGCCAGCAGTTTAACGCGACCTGAGAATGAGCAGTTCTTC. Protein: CASSLTRPENEQFF.

This clonotype was seen more than once but under ten times. V is TRBV15 and J is TRBJ2-5; 9 nucleotides line up with TRBD1. Trimming removed 9 bases from V and 6 bases from J; junction bases left unmatched: 17. CDR1 is LNHNV and CDR2 is YYDKDF in the germline V gene (reference sequence). The CDR3 length is 16 residues. In DNA form, the CDR3 reads TGTGCCACTACAGACCCCGGGACAGGGTCTGGAAAGACCCAGTACTTC. It yields the protein CATTDPGTGSGKTQYF.

This clonotype was seen more than once but under ten times. The chain is built from TRBV7-9 and TRBJ2-5, with 12 bases identical to TRBD2. Trimming took 4 bases from V and 5 from J; bases not matched to a gene: 11. This CDR3 spans 17 amino acids. From germline, CDR1 is SEHNR and CDR2 FQNEAQ (reference sequence). This chain's CDR3 is CASSSETSGSAGETQYF. CDR3 in DNA: TGTGCCAGCAGCTCCGAGACTAGCGGGAGTGCTGGGGAGACCCAGTACTTC.

This clonotype was recorded at least ten times. The V call is TRBV7-8, the J call TRBJ2-7; unclear D gene. Germline V gene sequence: CDR1 SGHVS, CDR2 FQNEAQ. V was cut by 6 bases and J by 2 bases, with 11 bases left in between. The CDR3 runs to 13 residues. The CDR3 sequence: CASRPRVAYEQYF. CDR3 bases: TGTGCCAGCAGACCTAGGGTGGCCTACGAGCAGTACTTC.

This clonotype was seen a handful of times. The chain couples TRBV2 to TRBJ1-2, with TRBD1 matching 9 bases. V shed 6 bases and J 3 bases; nucleotides not matched to a gene: 8. The germline gives CDR1 SNHLY, CDR2 FYNNEI. CDR3 length: 15 amino acids. The CDR3 sequence is CASSVNRGPHYGYTF. The CDR3 DNA reads TGTGCCAGCAGCGTAAACAGGGGGCCCCACTATGGCTACACCTTC.

This clonotype came up a few times. The chain is built from TRBV7-2 and TRBJ2-4; D gene uncertain. This CDR3 has 13 residues. V lost 9 bases and J 3 bases, leaving 12 bases between the germline ends. Germline values: CDR1 SGHTA, CDR2 FQGNSA. The DNA of the CDR3 is TGTGCCAGTTCCGGTTTGGGCAAAAACATTCAGTACTTC. Amino acid sequence: CASSGLGKNIQYF.

This clonotype was observed at least ten times. The chain employs TRBV27 and TRBJ1-1; D may be TRBD1 (5 bases). V gave up 0 bases and J gave up 0 bases, with 8 bases separating them. The CDR3 consists of 15 residues. The germline V gene has CDR1 MNHEY and CDR2 SMNVEV (reference sequence). This CDR3 reads CASSLSPGLNTEAFF. The CDR3 nucleotides read TGTGCCAGCAGTTTATCACCAGGGCTGAACACTGAAGCTTTCTTT.

This clonotype turned up a few times. The chain recombines TRBV19 with TRBJ2-2; 11 bases match TRBD2. CDR1 LNHDA and CDR2 SQIVND come from the germline V gene (reference sequence). This CDR3 has 16 amino acids. V gave up 2 bases and J gave up 3 bases; unmatched junction bases: 2. The CDR3 spells CASSILAGGHTGELFF. CDR3 DNA sequence: TGTGCCAGTAGTATACTAGCGGGAGGACACACCGGGGAGCTGTTTTTT.